Detailed here is one TCR beta chain. Its antigen remains unidentified. These data belong to a study of blood T cells in healthy people across ages. Study results and limitations: No conclusive comparison of naive versus antigen-experienced cells was possible with unsorted PBMCs. Whereas aged donors had fewer naive CD4+ cells, long-lived donors had more of them and higher diversity.

From germline, CDR1 is SGHRS and CDR2 YFSETQ. The CDR3 is 14 residues long. V was pared by 3 bases and J by 5 bases, with 13 bases between. Healthy Russian Caucasian donors spanned ages about 6 to 95 years. A sample-barcoded 5' primer and a J-beta primer mix were used in a second PCR of roughly 7 to 11 cycles. Tags on each cDNA molecule came from a template-switch adaptor with 12 random nucleotides. MiXCR, applied by TCRdb to the 5' RACE reads, yields one record per CDR3 protein. Of a few hundred thousand distinct CDR3 sequences in the sample, roughly 28% were seen once. The receptor comes from a woman in her seventies in good health. This chain links TRBV5-1 with TRBJ2-3, with a tentative D call TRBD1 (6 bases). The sequenced material came from blood. CDR3 sequence: CASSWTVGEDTQYF. CDR3 DNA sequence: TGCGCCAGCAGCTGGACAGTGGGGGAAGATACGCAGTATTTT.